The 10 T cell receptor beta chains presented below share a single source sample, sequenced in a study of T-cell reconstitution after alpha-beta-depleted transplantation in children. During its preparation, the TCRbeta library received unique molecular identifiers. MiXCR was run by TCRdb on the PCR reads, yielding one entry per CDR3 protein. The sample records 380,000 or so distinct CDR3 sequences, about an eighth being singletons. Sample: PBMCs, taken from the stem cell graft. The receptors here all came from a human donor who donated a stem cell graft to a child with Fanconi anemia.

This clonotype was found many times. The CDR3 is CSAISEVFYNEQFF. The CDR3 DNA reads TGCAGTGCGATCTCGGAGGTATTCTACAATGAGCAGTTCTTC. J is TRBJ2-1 and V is TRBV20-1; possible D gene TRBD2, 5 bases. The CDR3 spans 14 residues. In germline, CDR1 is DFQATT, CDR2 SNEGSKA (reference sequence). The V gene lost 6 bases and the J gene lost 3 bases, with 15 bases spanning the gap.

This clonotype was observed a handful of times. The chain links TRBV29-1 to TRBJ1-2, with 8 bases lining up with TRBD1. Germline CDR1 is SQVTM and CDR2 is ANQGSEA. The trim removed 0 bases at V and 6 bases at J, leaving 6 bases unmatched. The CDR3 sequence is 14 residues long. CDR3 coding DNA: TGCAGCGTTGAAGATCAAATCAGGGGGCATGGCTACACCTTC. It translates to CSVEDQIRGHGYTF. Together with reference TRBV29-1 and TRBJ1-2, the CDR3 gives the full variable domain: SAVISQKPSRDICQRGTSLTIQCQVDSQVTMMFWYRQQPGQSLTLIATANQGSEATYESGFVIDKFPISRPNLTFSTLTVSNMSPEDSSIYLCSVEDQIRGHGYTFGSGTRLTVV.

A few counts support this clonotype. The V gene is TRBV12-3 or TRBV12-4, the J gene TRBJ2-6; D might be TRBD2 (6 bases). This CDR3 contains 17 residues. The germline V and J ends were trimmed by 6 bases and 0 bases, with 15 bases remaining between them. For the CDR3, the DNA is TGTGCCAGCAGGCCGGGACTCGTTTTCTCTGGGGCCAACGTCCTGACTTTC. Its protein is CASRPGLVFSGANVLTF.

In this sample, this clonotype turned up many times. CDR3 DNA: TGTGCCAGCTCACCCCCATGGGGAATAGCCAAAAACATTCAGTACTTC. Its protein is CASSPPWGIAKNIQYF. The V and J genes are TRBV18 and TRBJ2-4; no definite D call. Trimming cost V 3 bases and J 0 bases, with 12 bases left between them. CDR1 is KGHSH and CDR2 is LQKENI in the germline V gene. This CDR3 is 16 amino acids long.

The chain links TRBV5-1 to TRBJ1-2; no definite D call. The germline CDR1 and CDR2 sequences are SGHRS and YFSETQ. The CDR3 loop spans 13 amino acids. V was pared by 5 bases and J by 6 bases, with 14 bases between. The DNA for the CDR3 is TGCGCCAGCAGTTTTCAAATTGGGGATGGCTACACCTTC. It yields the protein CASSFQIGDGYTF. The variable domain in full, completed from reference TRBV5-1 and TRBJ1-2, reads KAGVTQTPRYLIKTRGQQVTLSCSPISGHRSVSWYQQTPGQGLQFLFEYFSETQRNKGNFPGRFSGRQFSNSRSEMNVSTLELGDSALYLCASSFQIGDGYTFGSGTRLTVV.

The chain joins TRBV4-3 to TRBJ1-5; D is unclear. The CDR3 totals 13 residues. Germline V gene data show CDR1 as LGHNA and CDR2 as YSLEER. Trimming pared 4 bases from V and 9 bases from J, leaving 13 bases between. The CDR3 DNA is TGCGCCAGCAGCCCCCAGTTCCGGGGGCCCCAGCATTTT. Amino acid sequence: CASSPQFRGPQHF.

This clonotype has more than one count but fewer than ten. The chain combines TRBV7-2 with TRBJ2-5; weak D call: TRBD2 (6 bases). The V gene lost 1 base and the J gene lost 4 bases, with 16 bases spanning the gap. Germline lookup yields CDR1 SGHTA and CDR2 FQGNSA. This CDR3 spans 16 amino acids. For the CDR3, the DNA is TGTGCCAGCAGCTTAGGCAGGACTATCGAAGGAGAGACCCAGTACTTC. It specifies CASSLGRTIEGETQYF.

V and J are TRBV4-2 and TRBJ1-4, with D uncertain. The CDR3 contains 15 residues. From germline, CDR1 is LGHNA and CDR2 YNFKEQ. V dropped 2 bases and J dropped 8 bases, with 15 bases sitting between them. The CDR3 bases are TGTGCCAGCAGCCAAAATGGGGTGACGGAGGAAAAACTGTTTTTT. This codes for CASSQNGVTEEKLFF.

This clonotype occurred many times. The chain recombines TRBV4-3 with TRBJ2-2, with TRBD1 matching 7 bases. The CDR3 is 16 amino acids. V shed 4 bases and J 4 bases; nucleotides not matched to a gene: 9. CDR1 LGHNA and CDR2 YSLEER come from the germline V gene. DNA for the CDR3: TGCGCCAGCAGCCCCCAGAGACAGGGTTTCACCGGGGAGCTGTTTTTT. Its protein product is CASSPQRQGFTGELFF.

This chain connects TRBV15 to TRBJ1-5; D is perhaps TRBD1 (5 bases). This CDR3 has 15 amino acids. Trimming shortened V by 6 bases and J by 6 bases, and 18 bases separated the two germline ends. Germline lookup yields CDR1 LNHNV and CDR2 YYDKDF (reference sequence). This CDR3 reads CATSTDVGGSQPQHF. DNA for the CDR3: TGTGCCACCAGTACCGACGTTGGGGGTAGTCAGCCCCAGCATTTT. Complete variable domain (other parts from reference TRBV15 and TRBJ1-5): DAMVIQNPRYQVTQFGKPVTLSCSQTLNHNVMYWYQQKSSQAPKLLFHYYDKDFNNEADTPDNFQSRRPNTSFCFLDIRSPGLGDTAMYLCATSTDVGGSQPQHFGDGTRLSIL.